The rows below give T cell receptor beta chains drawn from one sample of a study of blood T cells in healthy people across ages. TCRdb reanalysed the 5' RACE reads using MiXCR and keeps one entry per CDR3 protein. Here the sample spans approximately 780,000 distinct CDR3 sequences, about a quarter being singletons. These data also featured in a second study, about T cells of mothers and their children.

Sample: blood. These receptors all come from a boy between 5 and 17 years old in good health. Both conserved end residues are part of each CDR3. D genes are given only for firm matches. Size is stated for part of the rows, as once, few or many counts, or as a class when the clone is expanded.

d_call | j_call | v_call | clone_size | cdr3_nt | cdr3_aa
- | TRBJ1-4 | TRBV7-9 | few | TGTGCCAGCCAGAGTCCGGGGGGCGATGAAAAACTGTTTTTT | CASQSPGGDEKLFF
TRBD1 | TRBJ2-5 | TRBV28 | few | TGTGCCAGCAGCCCCCCGGACAGGGGATCCCAAGAGACCCAGTACTTC | CASSPPDRGSQETQYF
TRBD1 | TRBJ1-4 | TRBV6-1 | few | TGTGCCAGCAGCCCGGGGACAGGGAATTATCGTCCTAATGAAAAACTGTTTTTT | CASSPGTGNYRPNEKLFF
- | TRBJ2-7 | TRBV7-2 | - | TGTGCCAGCAGCTCCCTCGGGTCAGGGAGCTCCTACGAGCAGTACTTC | CASSSLGSGSSYEQYF
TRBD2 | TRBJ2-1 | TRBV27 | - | TGTGCCAGCCTTAGCGGGGCGACCAATGAGCAGTTCTTC | CASLSGATNEQFF
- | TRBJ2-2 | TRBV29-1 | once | TGCAGCGTTGGTCTGATGAACACCGGGGAGCTGTTTTTT | CSVGLMNTGELFF
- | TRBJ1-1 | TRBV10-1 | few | TGCGCCAGCAGTGAGGCCAGGATAGGAAGAACTGAAGCTTTCTTT | CASSEARIGRTEAFF
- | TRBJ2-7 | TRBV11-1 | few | TGTGCCAGCAGCTTAGTTTGGGGAACCTACGAGCAGTACTTC | CASSLVWGTYEQYF
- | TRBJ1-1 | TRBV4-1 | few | TGCGCCAGCAGCCAAGATTTTATCGGGGGTTCGAACACTGAAGCTTTCTTT | CASSQDFIGGSNTEAFF
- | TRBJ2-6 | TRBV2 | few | TGTGCCAGCACCAGAATGGGGTCGGCAGGGGCCAACGTCCTGACTTTC | CASTRMGSAGANVLTF
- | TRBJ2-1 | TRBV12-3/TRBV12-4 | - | TGTGCCAGCAGTTTCGCGACAGTAGACAATGAGCAGTTCTTC | CASSFATVDNEQFF
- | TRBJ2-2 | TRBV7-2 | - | TGTGCCAGCAGCAGACCATCATTGGACACCGGGGAGCTGTTTTTT | CASSRPSLDTGELFF